This T cell receptor (beta chain) is drawn from a study of Ad26.COV2.S vaccination and SARS-CoV-2 variants. Study-level background: Into the muscle, Ad26.COV2.S was dosed once or twice, 56 days apart.

TCRdb's table, derived via immunoSEQ multiplex PCR, lists solely in-frame clones and lacks some. The sample lists about 400,000 clones, around 85% occurring once. From germline, CDR1 is KGHSH and CDR2 LQKENI. CDR3 length: 14 amino acids. J was trimmed by 5 bases and V by 2 bases; bases with no gene match: 3. Note on this clone: Its target is not known.

Study-level findings and limits: Vaccine recipients and placebo recipients showed similar non-spike TCR breadth. Reported findings describe substantial breadth in spike-specific CD8+ and CD4+ T cell responses following vaccination.

Treatment indicated: roughly 20 received Ad26.COV2.S at low or high dose, single or two shots; roughly 5 received placebo; per-sample allocation not given. Sampling was performed 63 days after the first vaccine or placebo injection. The chain employs TRBV18 and TRBJ1-1, with 9 bases aligning to TRBD1. The source material was peripheral blood, sampled in a trial of Ad26.COV2.S vaccine versus placebo. This clonotype originated in a person between 18 and 59 years old who received the Ad26.COV2.S COVID-19 vaccine or a placebo. DNA for the CDR3: TGTGCCAGCTCACCAAAAGACAGGGGGACTGAAGCTTTCTTT. It yields the protein CASSPKDRGTEAFF. Drawing the rest from reference TRBV18 and TRBJ1-1, the complete variable domain is NAGVMQNPRHLVRRRGQEARLRCSPMKGHSHVYWYRQLPEEGLKFMVYLQKENIIDESGMPKERFSAEFPKEGPSILRIQQVVRGDSAAYFCASSPKDRGTEAFFGQGTRLTVV.